The rows below give T cell receptor beta chains drawn from one sample of a study of T-cell memory formation after mild COVID-19. One entry per CDR3 protein, called by TCRdb with MiXCR from the 5' RACE reads. The sample has a few hundred thousand distinct CDR3 sequences; about a sixth are singletons. Input material: PBMCs or a T cell subset sorted from them (not recorded which). The source is a man younger than 35 who had mild COVID-19 (a few samples of this study predate the infection). Cell type and time point are not known. CDR3s include the opening cysteine and the closing phenylalanine or tryptophan. A D gene is named only where the DNA matches it firmly. A row's size may be missing; if present it is once, few, many or a size class.

clone_size: few
j_call: TRBJ2-1
v_call: TRBV12-3/TRBV12-4
d_call: TRBD2
cdr3_nt: TGTGCCAGCAGTCCCGTACTAGCGGGGGGGCGCTATGAGCAGTTCTTC
cdr3_aa: CASSPVLAGGRYEQFF

clone_size: NA
j_call: TRBJ1-1
v_call: TRBV3-1
d_call: NA
cdr3_nt: TGTGCCAGCAGCCCGCTGAGTGGCAGGGGTGAAGCTTTCTTT
cdr3_aa: CASSPLSGRGEAFF

clone_size: many
j_call: TRBJ2-1
v_call: TRBV7-2
d_call: NA
cdr3_nt: TGTGCCAGCAGCTTCCGACTCTACAATGAGCAGTTCTTC
cdr3_aa: CASSFRLYNEQFF

clone_size: many
j_call: TRBJ1-4
v_call: TRBV4-1
d_call: NA
cdr3_nt: TGCGCCAGCAGCCAAGATGCCGCAACTAATGAAAAACTGTTTTTT
cdr3_aa: CASSQDAATNEKLFF

clone_size: NA
j_call: TRBJ1-3
v_call: TRBV6-5
d_call: NA
cdr3_nt: TGTGCCAGCAGTTACGATATGCCAGGGGTCTCTGGAAACACCATATATTTT
cdr3_aa: CASSYDMPGVSGNTIYF

clone_size: few
j_call: TRBJ2-1
v_call: TRBV5-1
d_call: NA
cdr3_nt: TGCGCCAGCAGCTTGGGTGTCTCCGGGGGACGGGAGCAGTTCTTC
cdr3_aa: CASSLGVSGGREQFF

clone_size: few
j_call: TRBJ2-3
v_call: TRBV7-3
d_call: NA
cdr3_nt: TGTGCCAGCAGCTTAGCACAGCTCAGCACAGATACGCAGTATTTT
cdr3_aa: CASSLAQLSTDTQYF

clone_size: NA
j_call: TRBJ2-5
v_call: TRBV4-1
d_call: NA
cdr3_nt: TGCGCCAGCAGCCAATTTGGACTTCAAGAGACCCAGTACTTC
cdr3_aa: CASSQFGLQETQYF

clone_size: once
j_call: TRBJ2-7
v_call: TRBV4-3
d_call: NA
cdr3_nt: TGCGCCAGCAGCCAAGAGAGGGTTGAGCCCCGGGACGAGCAGTACTTC
cdr3_aa: CASSQERVEPRDEQYF

clone_size: NA
j_call: TRBJ1-2
v_call: TRBV20-1
d_call: TRBD1
cdr3_nt: TGCAGTGCTACTACTCCGGGGACAGGAGGCTACACCTTC
cdr3_aa: CSATTPGTGGYTF

clone_size: NA
j_call: TRBJ2-1
v_call: TRBV29-1
d_call: TRBD2
cdr3_nt: TGCAGCGTCAGTAGCGGGGGGGCCATCCACGGTGAGCAGTTCTTC
cdr3_aa: CSVSSGGAIHGEQFF

clone_size: NA
j_call: TRBJ2-7
v_call: TRBV2
d_call: TRBD1
cdr3_nt: TGTGCCATCCGGACAGGGCTGCACGAGCAGTACTTC
cdr3_aa: CAIRTGLHEQYF

clone_size: NA
j_call: TRBJ2-7
v_call: TRBV2
d_call: NA
cdr3_nt: TGTGCCAGCAGTGAGGGTAACTACGAGCAGTACTTC
cdr3_aa: CASSEGNYEQYF

clone_size: few
j_call: TRBJ2-3
v_call: TRBV20-1
d_call: TRBD1
cdr3_nt: TGCAGTGCTGTACAGGGGGCCGCTCCGGGTACGCAGTATTTT
cdr3_aa: CSAVQGAAPGTQYF

clone_size: many
j_call: TRBJ2-2
v_call: TRBV6-2/TRBV6-3
d_call: NA
cdr3_nt: TGTGCCAGCAGCCTGCAAGGGGCCACCGGGGAGCTGTTTTTT
cdr3_aa: CASSLQGATGELFF

clone_size: many
j_call: TRBJ2-3
v_call: TRBV5-1
d_call: NA
cdr3_nt: TGCGCCAGCAGCATAATAAGTATCAGCACAGATACGCAGTATTTT
cdr3_aa: CASSIISISTDTQYF

clone_size: few
j_call: TRBJ1-1
v_call: TRBV6-2/TRBV6-3
d_call: NA
cdr3_nt: TGTGCCAGCAGCCCTACGGGCCCTGAAGCTTTCTTT
cdr3_aa: CASSPTGPEAFF

clone_size: NA
j_call: TRBJ1-5
v_call: TRBV6-2/TRBV6-3
d_call: NA
cdr3_nt: TGTGCCAGCAGGAACGGACGAGGGGGTAATCAGCCCCAGCATTTT
cdr3_aa: CASRNGRGGNQPQHF

clone_size: few
j_call: TRBJ1-6
v_call: TRBV6-1
d_call: NA
cdr3_nt: TGTGCCAGCAGCTCTACGTGGCAGATGAATTCACCCCTCCACTTT
cdr3_aa: CASSSTWQMNSPLHF

clone_size: NA
j_call: TRBJ2-2
v_call: TRBV5-1
d_call: NA
cdr3_nt: TGCGCCAGCAGCCGGGGGAGTTCCAACACCGGGGAGCTGTTTTTT
cdr3_aa: CASSRGSSNTGELFF

clone_size: few
j_call: TRBJ1-1
v_call: TRBV27
d_call: TRBD1
cdr3_nt: TGTGCCAGCAGTCTGTCTTCGCCGGGACAGGGTTACACTGAAGCTTTCTTT
cdr3_aa: CASSLSSPGQGYTEAFF

clone_size: NA
j_call: TRBJ2-3
v_call: TRBV6-2/TRBV6-3
d_call: TRBD2
cdr3_nt: TGTGCCAGCAGTTCGGTTTTAGCGGGGGACACAGATACGCAGTATTTT
cdr3_aa: CASSSVLAGDTDTQYF

clone_size: many
j_call: TRBJ1-1
v_call: TRBV10-1
d_call: NA
cdr3_nt: TGCGCCAGCAGTGAGTCGATGGCCGAGGCTGAAGCTTTCTTT
cdr3_aa: CASSESMAEAEAFF

clone_size: few
j_call: TRBJ2-1
v_call: TRBV11-2
d_call: TRBD1
cdr3_nt: TGTGCCAGCAGCACCCTGGACAGGGGAGTTCGGCAGTTCTTC
cdr3_aa: CASSTLDRGVRQFF

clone_size: few
j_call: TRBJ2-1
v_call: TRBV20-1
d_call: NA
cdr3_nt: TGCAGTGCTCCGCGGACGATGAGGAAGCATGGTGAGCAGTTCTTC
cdr3_aa: CSAPRTMRKHGEQFF

clone_size: many
j_call: TRBJ2-5
v_call: TRBV5-1
d_call: NA
cdr3_nt: TGTGCCAGCAGCTTACACCAAGAGACCCAGTACTTC
cdr3_aa: CASSLHQETQYF

clone_size: NA
j_call: TRBJ2-1
v_call: TRBV7-6
d_call: NA
cdr3_nt: TGTGCCAGCAGCTTAGGCGGCGGGGCTGAGCAGTTCTTC
cdr3_aa: CASSLGGGAEQFF

clone_size: few
j_call: TRBJ1-1
v_call: TRBV7-8
d_call: NA
cdr3_nt: TGTGCCAGCAGCTACAGGATCCGGAACACTGAAGCTTTCTTT
cdr3_aa: CASSYRIRNTEAFF

clone_size: few
j_call: TRBJ1-2
v_call: TRBV6-4
d_call: NA
cdr3_nt: TGTGCCAGCAGCCAGGGTTATAACTATGGCTACACCTTC
cdr3_aa: CASSQGYNYGYTF

clone_size: few
j_call: TRBJ1-1
v_call: TRBV6-2/TRBV6-3
d_call: NA
cdr3_nt: TGTGCCAGCACCAACGGGGGGATTGAAGCTTTCTTT
cdr3_aa: CASTNGGIEAFF

clone_size: few
j_call: TRBJ2-2
v_call: TRBV12-3/TRBV12-4
d_call: TRBD2
cdr3_nt: TGTGCCAGCAGTTCGTATCTCCCCCCGGGGGGAGCCGGGGAGCTGTTTTTT
cdr3_aa: CASSSYLPPGGAGELFF

clone_size: NA
j_call: TRBJ1-1
v_call: TRBV5-1
d_call: NA
cdr3_nt: TGCGCCAGCAGCCCCCTGGGGCAGATGAACACTGAAGCTTTCTTT
cdr3_aa: CASSPLGQMNTEAFF

clone_size: NA
j_call: TRBJ2-1
v_call: TRBV4-3
d_call: TRBD1
cdr3_nt: TGCGCCAGCAGCCAAGAAGGGCCCCCCCGGGACAGGGGTGAGGAGCAGTTCTTC
cdr3_aa: CASSQEGPPRDRGEEQFF

clone_size: many
j_call: TRBJ1-5
v_call: TRBV20-1
d_call: NA
cdr3_nt: TGCAGTGCTCCCGTCCCCAATCAGCCCCAGCATTTT
cdr3_aa: CSAPVPNQPQHF

clone_size: few
j_call: TRBJ2-5
v_call: TRBV12-3/TRBV12-4
d_call: TRBD1
cdr3_nt: TGTGCCAGCAGACCTACGGACAGGGCGGGGGAGACCCAGTACTTC
cdr3_aa: CASRPTDRAGETQYF

clone_size: NA
j_call: TRBJ1-2
v_call: TRBV7-2
d_call: NA
cdr3_nt: TGTGCCAGCAGCTTAGAACCGGGGGCCCCCTATGGCTACACCTTC
cdr3_aa: CASSLEPGAPYGYTF

clone_size: many
j_call: TRBJ2-1
v_call: TRBV4-1
d_call: NA
cdr3_nt: TGCGCCAGCAGCCAAGGTCAGGGGGGAATCAATGAGCAGTTCTTC
cdr3_aa: CASSQGQGGINEQFF

clone_size: few
j_call: TRBJ1-2
v_call: TRBV7-8
d_call: NA
cdr3_nt: TGTGCCAGCAGCTCAAATGACAGGCTCTCGGGCTACACCTTC
cdr3_aa: CASSSNDRLSGYTF

clone_size: NA
j_call: TRBJ2-7
v_call: TRBV7-6
d_call: NA
cdr3_nt: TGTGCCAGCAGCTTAGTAGGAGGGGGCCACGAGCAGTACTTC
cdr3_aa: CASSLVGGGHEQYF

clone_size: few
j_call: TRBJ2-7
v_call: TRBV5-1
d_call: NA
cdr3_nt: TGCGCCAGCAGCTTGGAGGGGGTCGGCGAGCAGTACTTC
cdr3_aa: CASSLEGVGEQYF

clone_size: many
j_call: TRBJ1-4
v_call: TRBV7-9
d_call: NA
cdr3_nt: TGTGCCAGCCACGTAGGGGGTACAGCTAATGAAAAACTGTTTTTT
cdr3_aa: CASHVGGTANEKLFF

clone_size: few
j_call: TRBJ1-1
v_call: TRBV4-3
d_call: TRBD1
cdr3_nt: TGCGCCAGCAGCCAAGATCGGCCAGGGGGCATGAACACTGAAGCTTTCTTT
cdr3_aa: CASSQDRPGGMNTEAFF

clone_size: NA
j_call: TRBJ1-3
v_call: TRBV7-9
d_call: NA
cdr3_nt: TGTGCCAGCAGCGACACGAGCTCTGGAAACACCATATATTTT
cdr3_aa: CASSDTSSGNTIYF

clone_size: many
j_call: TRBJ2-2
v_call: TRBV7-6
d_call: NA
cdr3_nt: TGTGCCAGCAGCCCAGGGTCGGGGACGAACACCGGGGAGCTGTTTTTT
cdr3_aa: CASSPGSGTNTGELFF

clone_size: few
j_call: TRBJ1-2
v_call: TRBV5-1
d_call: TRBD1
cdr3_nt: TGCGCCAGCAGCCCCGAGGGGGCAATAGCTAACTATGGCTACACCTTC
cdr3_aa: CASSPEGAIANYGYTF

clone_size: NA
j_call: TRBJ2-6
v_call: TRBV7-3
d_call: TRBD1
cdr3_nt: TGTGCCAGCAGCTTATCCCCAGGGGGCAGTTCTGGGGCCAACGTCCTGACTTTC
cdr3_aa: CASSLSPGGSSGANVLTF

clone_size: few
j_call: TRBJ2-5
v_call: TRBV7-6
d_call: NA
cdr3_nt: TGTGCCAGCAGCATTATTCGGGGGGCCCAGGAGACCCAGTACTTC
cdr3_aa: CASSIIRGAQETQYF

clone_size: NA
j_call: TRBJ1-2
v_call: TRBV6-5
d_call: NA
cdr3_nt: TGTGCCAGCAGACCTGACGGTAGGCTTAATGGCTACACCTTC
cdr3_aa: CASRPDGRLNGYTF

clone_size: NA
j_call: TRBJ1-3
v_call: TRBV6-5
d_call: NA
cdr3_nt: TGTGCCAGCAGTGCCCGTCCAGTCTCTGGAAACACCATATATTTT
cdr3_aa: CASSARPVSGNTIYF

clone_size: NA
j_call: TRBJ2-3
v_call: TRBV4-3
d_call: TRBD2
cdr3_nt: TGCGCCAGCAGCCTGGGACTAGCGGGGAGAGGCACAGATACGCAGTATTTT
cdr3_aa: CASSLGLAGRGTDTQYF

clone_size: NA
j_call: TRBJ2-7
v_call: TRBV20-1
d_call: TRBD1
cdr3_nt: TGCAGTGCTTACAGGACAGGGGGCGGCGAGCAGTACTTC
cdr3_aa: CSAYRTGGGEQYF

clone_size: NA
j_call: TRBJ2-3
v_call: TRBV7-6
d_call: NA
cdr3_nt: TGTGCCAGCAGCCAATTTCCTAGCACAGATACGCAGTATTTT
cdr3_aa: CASSQFPSTDTQYF

clone_size: few
j_call: TRBJ1-4
v_call: TRBV7-9
d_call: TRBD1
cdr3_nt: TGTGCCAGCGAAGGACAGGGGGAGAGTGAAAAACTGTTTTTT
cdr3_aa: CASEGQGESEKLFF

clone_size: many
j_call: TRBJ1-5
v_call: TRBV20-1
d_call: TRBD1
cdr3_nt: TGCAGTGCTACAGGGGGTAACAATCAGCCCCAGCATTTT
cdr3_aa: CSATGGNNQPQHF

clone_size: NA
j_call: TRBJ2-3
v_call: TRBV6-2/TRBV6-3
d_call: NA
cdr3_nt: TGTGCCAGCAGCAGGGCGGTCTCGCAGTATTTT
cdr3_aa: CASSRAVSQYF

clone_size: NA
j_call: TRBJ2-7
v_call: TRBV7-6
d_call: NA
cdr3_nt: TGTGCCAGCAGCTTAGGATCAGGGCCTTCCTACGAGCAGTACTTC
cdr3_aa: CASSLGSGPSYEQYF

clone_size: NA
j_call: TRBJ2-1
v_call: TRBV20-1
d_call: TRBD1
cdr3_nt: TGCAGTGCTAGAGGAAGAGGGGGCTCAATAGTCTCCTACAATGAGCAGTTCTTC
cdr3_aa: CSARGRGGSIVSYNEQFF

clone_size: NA
j_call: TRBJ2-5
v_call: TRBV7-9
d_call: NA
cdr3_nt: TGTGCCAGCACCTCAACCGCCAGAGGGGAGACCCAGTACTTC
cdr3_aa: CASTSTARGETQYF

clone_size: many
j_call: TRBJ1-2
v_call: TRBV28
d_call: NA
cdr3_nt: TGTGCCAGCGCGGACCGGACGGTGTACTATGGCTACACCTTC
cdr3_aa: CASADRTVYYGYTF

clone_size: few
j_call: TRBJ1-1
v_call: TRBV30
d_call: TRBD1
cdr3_nt: TGTGCCTGGAGTCCCTCCAGGGGGCGGTTGAACACTGAAGCTTTCTTT
cdr3_aa: CAWSPSRGRLNTEAFF